Described below is a single TCR beta chain sequence and its context. Its antigen is as yet unknown. This specimen includes other DNA sequences encoding the same CDR3. Sequencing was performed with immunoSEQ multiplex PCR; in TCRdb, only in-frame clones are kept and a portion is missing. The sample lists about 100,000 clones, about nine tenths occurring once. This sample is part of a study of T cell responses to AZD1222 COVID-19 vaccine. The study's findings and limits: Close to half of spike-specific TCRs reportedly recognize unmutated variant regions. Two doses of AZD1222 preceded a rise in Spike-specific TCR breadth and depth. Clonal diversity was possibly underestimated, and the donors were mostly white British, with more females. Repertoires were obtained solely post-peak T cell response.

V lost 5 bases, J lost 4 bases, and 6 bases lay in between. The CDR3 has 12 amino acids. The sequencing used peripheral blood, collected on day 0 of AZD1222 vaccination. The clonotype comes from an adult in good health. The chain joins TRBV12-3 or TRBV12-4 to TRBJ1-5; D is undetermined. CDR3 protein: CASSPINQPQHF. The CDR3 DNA reads TGTGCCAGCAGTCCTATTAATCAGCCCCAGCATTTT.